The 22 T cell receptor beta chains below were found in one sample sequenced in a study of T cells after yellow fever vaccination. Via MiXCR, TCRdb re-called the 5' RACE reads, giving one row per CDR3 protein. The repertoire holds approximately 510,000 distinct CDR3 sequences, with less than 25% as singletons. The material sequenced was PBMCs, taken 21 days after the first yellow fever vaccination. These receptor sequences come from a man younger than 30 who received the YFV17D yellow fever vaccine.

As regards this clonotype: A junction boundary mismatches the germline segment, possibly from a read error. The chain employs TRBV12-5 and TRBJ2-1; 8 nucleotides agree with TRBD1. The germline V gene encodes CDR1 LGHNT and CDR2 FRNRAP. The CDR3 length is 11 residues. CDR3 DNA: TGTGCTAGTGGGGAGCCGGGACAGGTCGTCTTC. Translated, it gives CASGEPGQVVF.

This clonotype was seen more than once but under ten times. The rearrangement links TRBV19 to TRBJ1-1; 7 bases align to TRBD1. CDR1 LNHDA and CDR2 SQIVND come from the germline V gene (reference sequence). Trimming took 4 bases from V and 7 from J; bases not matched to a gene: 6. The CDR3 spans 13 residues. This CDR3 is CASSTRDSLEAFF. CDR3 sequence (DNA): TGTGCCAGTAGTACCCGGGACAGTCTTGAAGCTTTCTTT.

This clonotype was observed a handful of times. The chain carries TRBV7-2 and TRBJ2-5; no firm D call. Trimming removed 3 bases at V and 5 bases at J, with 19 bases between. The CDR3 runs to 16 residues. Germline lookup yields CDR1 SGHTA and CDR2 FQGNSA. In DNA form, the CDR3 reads TGTGCCAGCAGCTTGGAAGGAAGGTCGAGTACGGAGACCCAGTACTTC. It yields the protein CASSLEGRSSTETQYF.

The DNA of the CDR3 is TGCGCCAGCAGCTCAACTAGCGGGGGATTCCAAGAGACCCAGTACTTC. Translation: CASSSTSGGFQETQYF. This chain connects TRBV5-1 to TRBJ2-5; 11 bases align to TRBD2. CDR1 is SGHRS and CDR2 is YFSETQ in the germline V gene. The CDR3 totals 16 residues. V trimming: 3 bases; J trimming: 1 base; junction bases outside the gene matches: 5. Complete variable domain (other parts from reference TRBV5-1 and TRBJ2-5): KAGVTQTPRYLIKTRGQQVTLSCSPISGHRSVSWYQQTPGQGLQFLFEYFSETQRNKGNFPGRFSGRQFSNSRSEMNVSTLELGDSALYLCASSSTSGGFQETQYFGPGTRLLVL.

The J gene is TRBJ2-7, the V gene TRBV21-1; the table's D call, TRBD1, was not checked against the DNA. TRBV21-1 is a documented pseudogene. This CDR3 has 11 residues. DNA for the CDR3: TGTGCCAGCACCTGTACTTACGAGCAGTACGTC. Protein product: CASTCTYEQYV.

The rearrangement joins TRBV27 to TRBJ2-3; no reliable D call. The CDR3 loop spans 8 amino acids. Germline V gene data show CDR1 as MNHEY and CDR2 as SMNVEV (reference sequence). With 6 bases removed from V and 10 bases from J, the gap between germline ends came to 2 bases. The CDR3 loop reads CASRPQYF. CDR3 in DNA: TGTGCCAGCAGACCGCAGTATTTT.

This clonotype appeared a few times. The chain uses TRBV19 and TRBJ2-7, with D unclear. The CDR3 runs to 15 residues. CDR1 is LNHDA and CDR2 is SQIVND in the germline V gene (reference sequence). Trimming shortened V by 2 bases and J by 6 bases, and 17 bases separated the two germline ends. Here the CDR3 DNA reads TGTGCCAGTAGTATACCCAGGCCGCTAAAGTGCGAGCAGTACGTC. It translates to CASSIPRPLKCEQYV.

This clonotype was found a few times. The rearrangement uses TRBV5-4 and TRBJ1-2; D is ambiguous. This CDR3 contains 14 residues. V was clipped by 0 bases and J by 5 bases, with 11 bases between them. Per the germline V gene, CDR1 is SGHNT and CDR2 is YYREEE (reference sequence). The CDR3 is CASSLAEGRYGYTF. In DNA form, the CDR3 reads TGTGCCAGCAGCTTGGCAGAAGGTCGGTATGGCTACACCTTC.

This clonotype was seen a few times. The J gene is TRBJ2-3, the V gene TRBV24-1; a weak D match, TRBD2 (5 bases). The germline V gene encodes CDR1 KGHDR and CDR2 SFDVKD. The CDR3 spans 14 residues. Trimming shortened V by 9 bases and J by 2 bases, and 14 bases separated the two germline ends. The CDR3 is CATRGSRVTDTQYF. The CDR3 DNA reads TGTGCCACCCGAGGTTCGCGGGTCACAGATACGCAGTATTTT.

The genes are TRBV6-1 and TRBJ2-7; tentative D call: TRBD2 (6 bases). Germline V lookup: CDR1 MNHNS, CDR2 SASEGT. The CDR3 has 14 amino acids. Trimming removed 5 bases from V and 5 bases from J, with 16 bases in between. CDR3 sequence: CASSQRRADNEQYF. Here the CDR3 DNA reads TGTGCCAGCAGTCAGCGGAGGGCGGACAACGAGCAGTACTTC.

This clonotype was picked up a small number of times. The DNA for the CDR3 is TGTGCCAGCAGCAGTATCACGGCCTCTAGCACAGATACGCAGTATTTT. Translation: CASSSITASSTDTQYF. This chain connects TRBV5-4 to TRBJ2-3; D unclear. V was shortened by 4 bases and J by 0 bases, with 15 bases between the two germline ends. Germline V gene sequence: CDR1 SGHNT, CDR2 YYREEE (reference sequence). There are 16 residues in the CDR3.

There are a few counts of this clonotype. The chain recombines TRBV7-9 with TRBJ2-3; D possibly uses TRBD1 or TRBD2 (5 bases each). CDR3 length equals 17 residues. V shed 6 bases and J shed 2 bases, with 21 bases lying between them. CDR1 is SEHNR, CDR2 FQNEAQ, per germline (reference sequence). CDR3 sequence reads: CASSLIGGGILTDTQYF. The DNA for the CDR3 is TGTGCCAGCAGTTTGATCGGTGGGGGAATACTCACAGATACGCAGTATTTT. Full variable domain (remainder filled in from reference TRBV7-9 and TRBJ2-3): DTGVSQNPRHKITKRGQNVTFRCDPISEHNRLYWYRQTLGQGPEFLTYFQNEAQLEKSRLLSDRFSAERPKGSFSTLEIQRTEQGDSAMYLCASSLIGGGILTDTQYFGPGTRLTVL.

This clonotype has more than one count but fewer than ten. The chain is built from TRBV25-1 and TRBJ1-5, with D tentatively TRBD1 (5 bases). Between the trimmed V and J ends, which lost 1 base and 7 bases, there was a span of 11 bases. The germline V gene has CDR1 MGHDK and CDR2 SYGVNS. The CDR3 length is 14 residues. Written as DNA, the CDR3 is TGTGCCAGCAGTGAATCTCTGGGGGTCCAGCCCCAGCATTTT. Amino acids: CASSESLGVQPQHF.

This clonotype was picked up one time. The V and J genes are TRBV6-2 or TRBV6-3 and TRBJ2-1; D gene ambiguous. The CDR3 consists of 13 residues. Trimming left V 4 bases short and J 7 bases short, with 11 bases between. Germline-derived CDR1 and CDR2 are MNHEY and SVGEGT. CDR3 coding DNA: TGTGCCAGCAGTTCGTCAGTTCTTAATGAGCAGTTCTTC. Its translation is CASSSSVLNEQFF.

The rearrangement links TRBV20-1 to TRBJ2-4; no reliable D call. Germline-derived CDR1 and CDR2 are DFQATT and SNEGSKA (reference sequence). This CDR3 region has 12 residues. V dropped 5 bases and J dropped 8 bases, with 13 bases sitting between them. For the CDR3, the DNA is TGCAGTGCTGGAACCCTAAGGGACATTCAGTACTTC. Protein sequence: CSAGTLRDIQYF.

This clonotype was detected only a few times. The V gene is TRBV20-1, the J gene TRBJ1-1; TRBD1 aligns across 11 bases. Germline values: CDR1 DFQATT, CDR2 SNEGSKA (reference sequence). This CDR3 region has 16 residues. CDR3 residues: CVGSGTGGGKVTEAFF. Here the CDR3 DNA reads TGCGTAGGATCCGGGACAGGGGGGGGGAAGGTCACTGAAGCTTTCTTT.

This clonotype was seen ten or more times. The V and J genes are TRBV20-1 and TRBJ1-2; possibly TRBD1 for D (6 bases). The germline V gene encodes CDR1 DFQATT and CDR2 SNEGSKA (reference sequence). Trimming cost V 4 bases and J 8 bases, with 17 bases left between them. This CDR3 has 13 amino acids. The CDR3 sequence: CSATPNGGEGYTF. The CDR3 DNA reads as TGCAGTGCTACCCCCAACGGGGGCGAAGGCTACACCTTC.

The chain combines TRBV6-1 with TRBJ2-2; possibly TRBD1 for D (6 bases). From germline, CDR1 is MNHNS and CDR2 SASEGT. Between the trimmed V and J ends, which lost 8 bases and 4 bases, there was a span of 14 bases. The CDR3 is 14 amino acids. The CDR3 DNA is TGTGCCAGCTACGGGACAAGACTCACCGGGGAGCTGTTTTTT. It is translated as CASYGTRLTGELFF.

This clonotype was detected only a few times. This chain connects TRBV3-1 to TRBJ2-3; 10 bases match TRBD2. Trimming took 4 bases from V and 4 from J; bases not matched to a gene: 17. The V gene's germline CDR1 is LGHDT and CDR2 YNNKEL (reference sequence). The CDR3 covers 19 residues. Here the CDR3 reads CASSLGGQRGGPSADTQYF. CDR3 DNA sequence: TGTGCCAGCAGCCTCGGCGGCCAGCGGGGGGGACCTTCAGCAGATACGCAGTATTTT.

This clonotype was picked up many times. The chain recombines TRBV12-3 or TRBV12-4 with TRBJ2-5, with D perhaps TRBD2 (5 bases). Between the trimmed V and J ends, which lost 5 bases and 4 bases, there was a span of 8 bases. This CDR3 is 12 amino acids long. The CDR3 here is CASSRAVETQYF. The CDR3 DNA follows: TGTGCCAGCAGTCGAGCGGTAGAGACCCAGTACTTC.

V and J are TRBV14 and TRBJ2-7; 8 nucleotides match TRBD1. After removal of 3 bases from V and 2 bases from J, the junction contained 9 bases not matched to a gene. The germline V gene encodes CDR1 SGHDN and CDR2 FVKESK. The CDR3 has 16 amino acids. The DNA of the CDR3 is TGTGCCAGCAGCCAGCACCGGGACAGGCGAACCTACGAGCAGTACTTC. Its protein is CASSQHRDRRTYEQYF.

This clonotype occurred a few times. The CDR3 nucleotides are TGCGCCAGCAGCTCACAGGGGGCGGAGGAGACCCAGTACTTC. Amino acid sequence: CASSSQGAEETQYF. The rearrangement links TRBV5-1 to TRBJ2-5; 9 nucleotides match TRBD1. V shed 3 bases, J shed 5 bases, and the junction held 5 bases outside the gene matches. The CDR3 runs 14 residues. From germline, CDR1 is SGHRS and CDR2 YFSETQ.